The 20 T cell receptor beta chains below come from one sample, sequenced in a study of CD8 T cells in Susac syndrome. RNA was extracted with the RNeasy kit, and a quantity of roughly 0.45 to 1 ug was reverse transcribed using random hexamers. TCRdb analysed the immunoSEQ multiplex PCR reads with MiXCR anew, one entry per CDR3 protein. The repertoire holds about 140,000 distinct CDR3 sequences, with 95% as singletons. Source material: CD8+ T cells from PBMCs. The receptors shown here come from a human donor with Susac syndrome.

J is TRBJ1-1 and V is TRBV5-6; D is unclear. V lost 6 bases and J lost 7, with 13 bases in between. Germline lookup yields CDR1 SGHDT and CDR2 YYEEEE. The CDR3 is 12 amino acids. The CDR3: CASKGYFNEAFF. The CDR3 bases are TGTGCCAGCAAAGGTTATTTTAATGAAGCTTTCTTT.

The chain couples TRBV27 to TRBJ2-1; D ambiguous. The CDR3 consists of 15 residues. Germline CDR1 reads MNHEY; CDR2 reads SMNVEV (reference sequence). Trimming cost V 6 bases and J 3 bases, with 15 bases left between them. The CDR3 DNA reads TGTGCCAGCAGCCACGGGCCAGCCTTCTACAATGAGCAGTTCTTC. Translation gives CASSHGPAFYNEQFF.

The V gene is TRBV5-1, the J gene TRBJ2-1; TRBD2 is a possible D gene (6 bases). Germline values: CDR1 SGHRS, CDR2 YFSETQ. This CDR3 contains 15 residues. Deletions cut 4 bases from V and 4 bases from J, with 15 bases between. In DNA form, the CDR3 reads TGCGCCAGCAGCGACACAGCGGGCCCTTACAATGAGCAGTTCTTC. This encodes CASSDTAGPYNEQFF.

The CDR3 is CASSLAAWHEQFF. The DNA for the CDR3 is TGTGCCAGCAGCTTAGCGGCGTGGCATGAGCAGTTCTTC. The rearrangement joins TRBV7-6 to TRBJ2-1; D not resolved. Trimming removed 0 bases from V and 8 bases from J, with 8 bases in between. Germline V gene lookup returns CDR1 SGHVS and CDR2 FNYEAQ. The CDR3 has 13 residues. The whole variable domain, filled in from reference TRBV7-6 and TRBJ2-1, reads GAGVSQSPRYKVTKRGQDVALRCDPISGHVSLYWYRQALGQGPEFLTYFNYEAQQDKSGLPNDRFSAERPEGSISTLTIQRTEQRDSAMYRCASSLAAWHEQFFGPGTRLTVL.

This chain uses TRBV14 with TRBJ1-2; no firm D call. The CDR3 covers 15 residues. V gave up 1 base and J gave up 2 bases, with 11 bases separating them. The germline gives CDR1 SGHDN, CDR2 FVKESK. DNA of the CDR3: TGTGCCAGCAGCCAAGGCCCGTTCGGGAACTATGGCTACACCTTC. It is translated as CASSQGPFGNYGYTF.

V gene TRBV24-1 combines with J gene TRBJ1-2; the match to TRBD1 covers 7 bases. The CDR3 is 12 residues long. The trim removed 11 bases at V and 5 bases at J, leaving 7 bases unmatched. Germline CDR1 and CDR2: KGHDR and SFDVKD. CDR3 protein: CANTGDLYGYTF. CDR3 sequence (DNA): TGTGCCAACACAGGGGACCTTTATGGCTACACCTTC.

J is TRBJ2-7 and V is TRBV5-6; a possible D gene is TRBD2 (5 bases). The CDR3 extends over 16 amino acids. Germline V gives CDR1 SGHDT, CDR2 YYEEEE. Deletions cut 1 base from V and 2 bases from J, with 16 bases between. CDR3 DNA sequence: TGTGCCAGCAGCTTGTTAATGGAGGCTTTAACCTACGAGCAGTACTTC. The encoded protein is CASSLLMEALTYEQYF.

This clonotype was recorded once. The V call is TRBV5-1, the J call TRBJ2-7; D call uncertain. Per the germline V gene, CDR1 is SGHRS and CDR2 is YFSETQ. The CDR3 length is 12 residues. V lost 1 base and J lost 6, with 8 bases in between. CDR3 residues: CASSLPAREQYF. In DNA form, the CDR3 reads TGCGCCAGCAGCTTGCCGGCTCGCGAGCAGTACTTC.

This rearrangement joins TRBV2 to TRBJ2-7, with unresolved D. Germline CDR1 and CDR2: SNHLY and FYNNEI. The CDR3 has 10 residues. Trimming removed 6 bases at V and 6 bases at J, with 6 bases between. CDR3: CASRGGEQYF. Here the CDR3 DNA reads TGTGCCAGCAGGGGCGGCGAGCAGTACTTC.

The chain employs TRBV5-1 and TRBJ2-2; TRBD2 agrees at 12 bases. J lost 5 bases, V lost 4 bases, and 6 bases had no gene match. This CDR3 region has 16 residues. CDR1 and CDR2 (germline): SGHRS, YFSETQ. The DNA for the CDR3 is TGCGCCAGCAGCCCAGGACTAGCGGGACTTACCGGGGAGCTGTTTTTT. Protein: CASSPGLAGLTGELFF.

The V and J genes are TRBV9 and TRBJ2-3; either TRBD1 or TRBD2 may fit D (5 bases each). The CDR3 is made up of 16 amino acids. V was trimmed by 0 bases and J by 2 bases, leaving 13 bases between them. CDR1 SGDLS and CDR2 YYNGEE come from the germline V gene. The CDR3 nucleotides read TGTGCCAGCAGCGTAGGGGGGAGTGCCCACACAGATACGCAGTATTTT. Amino acid sequence: CASSVGGSAHTDTQYF.

This clonotype occurred once. The chain recombines TRBV5-1 with TRBJ2-1; maybe TRBD2 (5 bases). The V end was cut by 1 base, the J end by 3 bases, with 8 bases between. The CDR3 is 14 amino acids. Germline V lookup: CDR1 SGHRS, CDR2 YFSETQ. The CDR3 DNA is TGCGCCAGCAGCTTGAGCGGAAACTACAATGAGCAGTTCTTC. Translating gives CASSLSGNYNEQFF.

The rearrangement joins TRBV12-3 or TRBV12-4 to TRBJ1-2; possibly TRBD1 for D (5 bases). The V end was cut by 6 bases, the J end by 8 bases, with 16 bases between. The CDR3 contains 13 residues. Here the CDR3 DNA reads TGTGCCAGCAGGGTAAACGGGGCTGGAGGCTACACCTTC. It specifies CASRVNGAGGYTF.

J is TRBJ2-7 and V is TRBV7-8, with D perhaps matching TRBD1 (5 bases). Looked up from germline, CDR1 is SGHVS and CDR2 is FQNEAQ. There are 12 residues in the CDR3. Between the trimmed V and J ends, which lost 4 bases and 4 bases, there was a span of 8 bases. DNA of the CDR3: TGTGCCAGCAGCTCCCAGGGATACGAGCAGTACTTC. Its translation: CASSSQGYEQYF. Supplemented by reference TRBV7-8 and TRBJ2-7, the full variable domain reads GAGVSQSPRYKVAKRGQDVALRCDPISGHVSLFWYQQALGQGPEFLTYFQNEAQLDKSGLPSDRFFAERPEGSVSTLKIQRTQQEDSAVYLCASSSQGYEQYFGPGTRLTVT.

CDR3 amino acids: CASSDLREQETQYF. Here the CDR3 DNA reads TGTGCCAGCAGTGACCTCCGGGAACAAGAGACCCAGTACTTC. The gene calls are TRBV2 and TRBJ2-5; possible D gene TRBD2, 5 bases. CDR1 is SNHLY, CDR2 FYNNEI, per germline. The CDR3 runs 14 residues. Trimming cost V 3 bases and J 2 bases, with 10 bases left between them.

V is TRBV10-3 and J is TRBJ2-7, with D possibly matching TRBD2 (5 bases). Germline CDR1 and CDR2: ENHRY and SYGVKD. This CDR3 has 11 amino acids. The ends were cut back, 2 bases at V and 9 bases at J, with 8 bases in the middle. The CDR3 loop reads CAISETGRQYF. The DNA for the CDR3 is TGTGCCATCAGTGAGACGGGGAGGCAGTACTTC.

V usage is TRBV7-9 and J usage is TRBJ2-7; 10 nucleotides agree with TRBD2. Trimming at V came to 4 bases and at J to 0 bases, leaving 6 bases not matched to a gene. The CDR3 is 16 amino acids. Germline-derived CDR1 and CDR2 are SEHNR and FQNEAQ (reference sequence). CDR3 amino acids: CASSSLAGTSSYEQYF. The CDR3 DNA is TGTGCCAGCAGCTCACTAGCGGGGACTTCCTCCTACGAGCAGTACTTC.

This chain joins TRBV10-3 and TRBJ2-1; D is uncertain. The CDR3 covers 12 residues. CDR1 ENHRY and CDR2 SYGVKD come from the germline V gene. Between the trimmed V and J ends, which lost 2 bases and 6 bases, there was a span of 5 bases. The CDR3 loop reads CAISEDGNEQFF. As DNA, the CDR3 is TGTGCCATCAGTGAGGACGGCAATGAGCAGTTCTTC.

The chain links TRBV2 to TRBJ2-1; perhaps TRBD1 as D (6 bases). With 6 bases removed from V and 6 bases from J, the gap between germline ends came to 24 bases. CDR1 and CDR2 (germline): SNHLY, FYNNEI. CDR3 length equals 17 residues. CDR3 DNA: TGTGCCAGCAGAGCAGGGGACCCCCTCCCCGTGGGCAATGAGCAGTTCTTC. Protein product: CASRAGDPLPVGNEQFF.

The CDR3 loop is CASRHGTSVHEQYF. Written as DNA, the CDR3 is TGTGCCAGCCGGCACGGGACTAGCGTACACGAGCAGTACTTC. The V and J genes are TRBV6-5 and TRBJ2-7, with 10 bases matching TRBD2. The germline V gene has CDR1 MNHEY and CDR2 SVGAGI. CDR3 size: 14 residues. With 8 bases clipped from V and 5 bases from J, the junction kept 9 bases outside the gene matches.